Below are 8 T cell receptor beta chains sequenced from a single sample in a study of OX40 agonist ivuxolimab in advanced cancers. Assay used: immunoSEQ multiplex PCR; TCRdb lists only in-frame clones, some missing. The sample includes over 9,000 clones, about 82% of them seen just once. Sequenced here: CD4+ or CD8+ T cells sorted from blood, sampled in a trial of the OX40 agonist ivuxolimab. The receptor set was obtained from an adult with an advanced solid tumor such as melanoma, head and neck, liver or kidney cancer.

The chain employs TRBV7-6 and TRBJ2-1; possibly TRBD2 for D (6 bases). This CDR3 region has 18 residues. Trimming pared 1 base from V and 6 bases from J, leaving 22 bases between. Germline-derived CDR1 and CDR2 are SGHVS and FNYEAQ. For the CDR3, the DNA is TGTGCCAGCAGCTTAGAAGTCTTTTTGGGGGGATTTGGCAATGAGCAGTTCTTC. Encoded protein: CASSLEVFLGGFGNEQFF.

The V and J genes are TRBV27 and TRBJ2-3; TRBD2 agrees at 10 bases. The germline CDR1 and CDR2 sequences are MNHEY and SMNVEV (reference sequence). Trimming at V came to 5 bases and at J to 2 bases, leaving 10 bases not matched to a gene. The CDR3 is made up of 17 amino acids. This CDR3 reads CASSEKGLAALTDTQYF. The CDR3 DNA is TGTGCCAGCAGTGAGAAAGGACTAGCGGCGCTCACAGATACGCAGTATTTT.

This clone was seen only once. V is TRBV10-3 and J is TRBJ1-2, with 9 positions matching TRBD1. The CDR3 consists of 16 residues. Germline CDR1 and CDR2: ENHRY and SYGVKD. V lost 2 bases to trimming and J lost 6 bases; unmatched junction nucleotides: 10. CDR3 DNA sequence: TGTGCCATCAGTGAGGGTCCGACAGGGGGTGAAGATGGCTACACCTTC. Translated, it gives CAISEGPTGGEDGYTF.

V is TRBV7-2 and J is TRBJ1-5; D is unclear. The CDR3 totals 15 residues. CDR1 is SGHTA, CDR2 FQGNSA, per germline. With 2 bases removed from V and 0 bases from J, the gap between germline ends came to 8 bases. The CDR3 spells CASSLQAYSNQPQHF. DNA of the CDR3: TGTGCCAGCAGCTTACAGGCTTATAGCAATCAGCCCCAGCATTTT.

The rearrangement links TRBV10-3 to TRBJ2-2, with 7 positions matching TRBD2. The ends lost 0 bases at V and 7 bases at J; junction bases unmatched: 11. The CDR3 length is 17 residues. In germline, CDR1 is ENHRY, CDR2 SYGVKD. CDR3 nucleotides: TGTGCCATCAGTGAGTCGACGTTGCGGGGGTTTGGCGGGGAGCTGTTTTTT. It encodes CAISESTLRGFGGELFF.

In DNA, the CDR3 is TGTGCCAGCAGCCTTAGGATCGGGGTGGGGGACTATGGCTACACCTTC. It specifies CASSLRIGVGDYGYTF. This sequence joins TRBV13 and TRBJ1-2, with D possibly being TRBD1 (5 bases). Per the germline V gene, CDR1 is PRHDT and CDR2 is FYEKMQ (reference sequence). V lost 5 bases and J lost 3, with 19 bases in between. The CDR3 runs to 16 residues.

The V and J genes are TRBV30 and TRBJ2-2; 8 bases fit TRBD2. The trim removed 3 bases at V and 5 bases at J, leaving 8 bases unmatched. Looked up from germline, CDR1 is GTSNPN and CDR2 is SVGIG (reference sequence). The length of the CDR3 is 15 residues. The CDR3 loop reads CAWRGRGGVTGELFF. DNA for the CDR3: TGTGCCTGGAGGGGCCGGGGGGGTGTGACCGGGGAGCTGTTTTTT.

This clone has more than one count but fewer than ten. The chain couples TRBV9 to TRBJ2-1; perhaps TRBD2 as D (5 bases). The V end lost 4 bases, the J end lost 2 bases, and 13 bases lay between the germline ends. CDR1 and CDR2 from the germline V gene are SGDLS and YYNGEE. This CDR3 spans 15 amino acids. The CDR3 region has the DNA TGTGCCAGCAGCCAGAGCGGATCCACCTACAATGAGCAGTTCTTC. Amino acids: CASSQSGSTYNEQFF.